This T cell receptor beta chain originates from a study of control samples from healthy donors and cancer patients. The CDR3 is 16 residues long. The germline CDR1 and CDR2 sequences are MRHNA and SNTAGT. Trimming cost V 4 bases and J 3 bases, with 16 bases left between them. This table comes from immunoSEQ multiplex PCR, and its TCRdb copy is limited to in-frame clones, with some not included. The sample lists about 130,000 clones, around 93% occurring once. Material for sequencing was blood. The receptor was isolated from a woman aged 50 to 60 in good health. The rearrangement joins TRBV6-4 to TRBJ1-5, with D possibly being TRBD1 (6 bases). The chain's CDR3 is CASSGRDNRINQPQHF. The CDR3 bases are TGTGCCAGCAGTGGCCGGGACAACCGTATCAATCAGCCCCAGCATTTT.